These T cell receptor beta chains were read from a single sample in a study of blood T cell repertoires in COVID-19. Sequenced by immunoSEQ multiplex PCR; TCRdb stores in-frame clones only, minus some. The sample lists about 160,000 clones; about 85% were seen once. The source material was peripheral blood. These receptors originate from a woman in her fifties or sixties with COVID-19, enrolled during active disease. Each CDR3 is given with its conserved first and last residue. Each record gives: J gene, D gene, V gene, clone size, CDR3 DNA, CDR3 protein. D genes are given only for firm matches. Size is stated for part of the rows, as once, few or many counts, or as a class when the clone is expanded.

J gene: TRBJ1-2
D gene: .
V gene: TRBV10-3
clone size: .
CDR3 DNA: TGTGCCATCAGCTCGCCCGGGAACTATGGCTACACCTTC
CDR3 protein: CAISSPGNYGYTF

J gene: TRBJ2-2
D gene: .
V gene: TRBV6-4
clone size: .
CDR3 DNA: TGTGCCAGCAGTGAGACCTTTCGGACGGGAAAGACCGGGGAGCTGTTTTTT
CDR3 protein: CASSETFRTGKTGELFF

J gene: TRBJ1-3
D gene: TRBD1
V gene: TRBV15
clone size: .
CDR3 DNA: TGTGCCACCAGCGGACCGGACAGGGACTCTGGAAACACCATATATTTT
CDR3 protein: CATSGPDRDSGNTIYF

J gene: TRBJ1-5
D gene: .
V gene: TRBV4-1
clone size: few
CDR3 DNA: TGCGCCAGCAGCCAAGATGGACTCCCGGCCCAGCCCCAGCATTTT
CDR3 protein: CASSQDGLPAQPQHF

J gene: TRBJ1-2
D gene: .
V gene: TRBV28
clone size: .
CDR3 DNA: TGTGCCAGCAGTTTAATCGGTCTAAACTATGGCTACACCTTC
CDR3 protein: CASSLIGLNYGYTF

J gene: TRBJ1-1
D gene: .
V gene: TRBV30
clone size: .
CDR3 DNA: TGTGCCTGGAGTGTACTGGACTCCTTCACTGAAGCTTTCTTT
CDR3 protein: CAWSVLDSFTEAFF

J gene: TRBJ1-1
D gene: .
V gene: TRBV4-1
clone size: .
CDR3 DNA: TGCGCCAGCGTAGGAATCGGAGGAAAGTTGAACGCTGAAGCTTTCTTT
CDR3 protein: CASVGIGGKLNAEAFF

J gene: TRBJ1-6
D gene: TRBD1
V gene: TRBV6-6
clone size: once
CDR3 DNA: TGTGCCAGCAGGGTTGGACAGGGGGGATCACCCCTCCACTTT
CDR3 protein: CASRVGQGGSPLHF

J gene: TRBJ1-1
D gene: .
V gene: TRBV28
clone size: .
CDR3 DNA: TGTGCCAGCAGACCCGCCTGGGCCACTGAAGCTTTCTTT
CDR3 protein: CASRPAWATEAFF

J gene: TRBJ1-4
D gene: .
V gene: TRBV7-9
clone size: .
CDR3 DNA: TGTGCCAGCAGCTCAAACGTTGGCCTTAATGAAAAACTGTTTTTT
CDR3 protein: CASSSNVGLNEKLFF

J gene: TRBJ2-7
D gene: .
V gene: TRBV7-2
clone size: .
CDR3 DNA: TGTGCCAGCAGCTCGCGGGACGGCGGCTACGAGCAGTACTTC
CDR3 protein: CASSSRDGGYEQYF

J gene: TRBJ2-7
D gene: .
V gene: TRBV21-1
clone size: .
CDR3 DNA: TGTGCCAGCAGGGGGGGTATCTACGAGCAGTACTTC
CDR3 protein: CASRGGIYEQYF

J gene: TRBJ1-2
D gene: .
V gene: TRBV18
clone size: .
CDR3 DNA: TGTGCCAGCTCGGCGACTGGCTATGGCTACACCTTC
CDR3 protein: CASSATGYGYTF

J gene: TRBJ2-7
D gene: .
V gene: TRBV29-1
clone size: .
CDR3 DNA: TGCAGCGTTGACGGGGGACTCCCCGGCGAGCAGTACTTC
CDR3 protein: CSVDGGLPGEQYF

J gene: TRBJ2-6
D gene: .
V gene: TRBV7-9
clone size: .
CDR3 DNA: TGTGCCAGAAGACAGGACAGCTCTGGGGCCAACGTCCTGACTTTC
CDR3 protein: CARRQDSSGANVLTF

J gene: TRBJ1-2
D gene: TRBD1
V gene: TRBV6-5
clone size: .
CDR3 DNA: TGTGCCAGCACCGCAGGGACAGTCCTTGGCTACACCTTC
CDR3 protein: CASTAGTVLGYTF

J gene: TRBJ2-7
D gene: .
V gene: TRBV5-6
clone size: .
CDR3 DNA: TGTGCCAGCAGCCCTCCGGGTGGTTGGGGCAACGAGCAGTACTTC
CDR3 protein: CASSPPGGWGNEQYF

J gene: TRBJ2-2
D gene: TRBD2
V gene: TRBV30
clone size: .
CDR3 DNA: TGTGCCAGTAAAACCGGGACTAGCGGGGGGGCCGGGGAGCTGTTTTTT
CDR3 protein: CASKTGTSGGAGELFF

J gene: TRBJ2-3
D gene: TRBD2
V gene: TRBV7-2
clone size: .
CDR3 DNA: TGTGCCAGCAGCTTAGCTGGAAGCGGGGGTCGGGATACGCAGTATTTT
CDR3 protein: CASSLAGSGGRDTQYF

J gene: TRBJ2-7
D gene: TRBD1
V gene: TRBV6-5
clone size: .
CDR3 DNA: TGTGCCAGCAGTCACTCTGACAGGGGGAGCGAGCAGTACTTC
CDR3 protein: CASSHSDRGSEQYF

J gene: TRBJ2-7
D gene: .
V gene: TRBV11-3
clone size: .
CDR3 DNA: TGTGCCAGCAGCTTCGTAGCTAGCGCTTTCTACGAGCAGTACTTC
CDR3 protein: CASSFVASAFYEQYF

J gene: TRBJ2-7
D gene: .
V gene: TRBV2
clone size: few
CDR3 DNA: TGTGCCAGCAGTGAAGCGGAGATGGTCTCCTACGAGCAGTACTTC
CDR3 protein: CASSEAEMVSYEQYF

J gene: TRBJ1-6
D gene: .
V gene: TRBV19
clone size: .
CDR3 DNA: TGTGCCAGTACGGGACACCCAAGAACAGGAAATTCACCCCTCCACTTT
CDR3 protein: CASTGHPRTGNSPLHF

J gene: TRBJ1-5
D gene: .
V gene: TRBV19
clone size: .
CDR3 DNA: TGTGCCAGTAGTATTGTGACGGAGATTAATCAGCCCCAGCATTTT
CDR3 protein: CASSIVTEINQPQHF

J gene: TRBJ1-5
D gene: TRBD1
V gene: TRBV5-3
clone size: .
CDR3 DNA: TGTGCCAGAAGCCTCAGGGGGCGAGGCAATCAGCCCCAGCATTTT
CDR3 protein: CARSLRGRGNQPQHF

J gene: TRBJ2-2
D gene: .
V gene: TRBV6-6
clone size: .
CDR3 DNA: TGTGCCAGCAGTCCAGGGAGGGCGGGGGCGGCCGGGGAGCTGTTTTTT
CDR3 protein: CASSPGRAGAAGELFF

J gene: TRBJ1-2
D gene: .
V gene: TRBV12-3/TRBV12-4
clone size: .
CDR3 DNA: TGTGCCAGCAGTCGTACAGGGCTTGGCTACACCTTC
CDR3 protein: CASSRTGLGYTF

J gene: TRBJ1-2
D gene: TRBD1
V gene: TRBV4-3
clone size: .
CDR3 DNA: TGCGCCAGCAGTCCGACAGGGGACTATGGCTACACCTTC
CDR3 protein: CASSPTGDYGYTF

J gene: TRBJ2-2
D gene: .
V gene: TRBV19
clone size: .
CDR3 DNA: TGTGCCAGTAGTCGGGGACTGAACACCGGGGAGCTGTTTTTT
CDR3 protein: CASSRGLNTGELFF

J gene: TRBJ2-5
D gene: TRBD1
V gene: TRBV15
clone size: .
CDR3 DNA: TGTGCCACCTCGCAGGGGGCGGAAGAGACCCAGTACTTC
CDR3 protein: CATSQGAEETQYF

J gene: TRBJ2-3
D gene: TRBD2
V gene: TRBV7-9
clone size: .
CDR3 DNA: TGTGCCAGCAGCTTAGGTTTCGGACTAGCGGGGGGGCAGTATTTT
CDR3 protein: CASSLGFGLAGGQYF

J gene: TRBJ1-4
D gene: .
V gene: TRBV27
clone size: .
CDR3 DNA: TGTGCCAGCAGTCCCGAGGGGGGGGTAGTAACTAATGAAAAACTGTTTTTT
CDR3 protein: CASSPEGGVVTNEKLFF

J gene: TRBJ1-1
D gene: .
V gene: TRBV4-1
clone size: .
CDR3 DNA: TGCGCCAGCAGCCGGGCCGAAAACACTGAAGCTTTCTTT
CDR3 protein: CASSRAENTEAFF

J gene: TRBJ1-4
D gene: .
V gene: TRBV4-1
clone size: .
CDR3 DNA: TGCGCCAGCAGCCAAGAATCAGGGGTCGGTGAAAAACTGTTTTTT
CDR3 protein: CASSQESGVGEKLFF

J gene: TRBJ2-7
D gene: .
V gene: TRBV19
clone size: .
CDR3 DNA: TGTGCCACTGGGTCAGGGGTCTCCTACGAGCAGTACTTC
CDR3 protein: CATGSGVSYEQYF

J gene: TRBJ2-2
D gene: .
V gene: TRBV28
clone size: .
CDR3 DNA: TGTGCCAGCAGTTTTCGAGGTTTTAGCGGGGAGCTGTTTTTT
CDR3 protein: CASSFRGFSGELFF

J gene: TRBJ2-5
D gene: TRBD2
V gene: TRBV12-3/TRBV12-4
clone size: .
CDR3 DNA: TGTGCCAGCAGTCCCCCGGGGGGGACCCAGTACTTC
CDR3 protein: CASSPPGGTQYF

J gene: TRBJ1-1
D gene: .
V gene: TRBV19
clone size: .
CDR3 DNA: TGTGCCAGTAGTATAGATTTCGGGAGGGGAACTGAAGCTTTCTTT
CDR3 protein: CASSIDFGRGTEAFF

J gene: TRBJ2-5
D gene: TRBD2
V gene: TRBV7-7
clone size: few
CDR3 DNA: TGTGCCAGCAGCGTGGCGGGGGGCCAAGAGACCCAGTACTTC
CDR3 protein: CASSVAGGQETQYF

J gene: TRBJ2-2
D gene: .
V gene: TRBV5-1
clone size: .
CDR3 DNA: TGCGCCAGCAGCTTGGCCGTGACACCGAACACCGGGGAGCTGTTTTTT
CDR3 protein: CASSLAVTPNTGELFF

J gene: TRBJ1-2
D gene: TRBD1
V gene: TRBV4-1
clone size: .
CDR3 DNA: TGCGCCAGCAGCCAAGAAACGACAGGGAATTATGGCTACACCTTC
CDR3 protein: CASSQETTGNYGYTF

J gene: TRBJ1-5
D gene: .
V gene: TRBV19
clone size: .
CDR3 DNA: TGTGCCAGTAGTCCCGTCGAAATCTATAGCAATCAGCCCCAGCATTTT
CDR3 protein: CASSPVEIYSNQPQHF

J gene: TRBJ2-2
D gene: .
V gene: TRBV5-1
clone size: .
CDR3 DNA: TGCGCCAGCAGCTCCCGGACAGACACCGGGGAGCTGTTTTTT
CDR3 protein: CASSSRTDTGELFF

J gene: TRBJ2-7
D gene: TRBD1
V gene: TRBV9
clone size: .
CDR3 DNA: TGTGCCAGCAGCCGGGACAGTTACGAGCAGTACTTC
CDR3 protein: CASSRDSYEQYF

J gene: TRBJ2-1
D gene: .
V gene: TRBV5-1
clone size: .
CDR3 DNA: TGCGCCAGCAGCTTGTTCGCAGAATACAATGAGCAGTTCTTC
CDR3 protein: CASSLFAEYNEQFF

J gene: TRBJ2-7
D gene: TRBD1
V gene: TRBV6-6
clone size: .
CDR3 DNA: TGTGCCAGCAGCTTAGGGGGCGCGGGTAGCGAGCAGTACTTC
CDR3 protein: CASSLGGAGSEQYF

J gene: TRBJ1-1
D gene: TRBD1
V gene: TRBV10-3
clone size: .
CDR3 DNA: TGTGCCATCATTGGCCAGGGGGACACTGAAGCTTTCTTT
CDR3 protein: CAIIGQGDTEAFF

J gene: TRBJ2-7
D gene: TRBD1
V gene: TRBV18
clone size: .
CDR3 DNA: TGTGCCAGCTCACCTGGGACAGGGATAACCTACGAGCAGTACTTC
CDR3 protein: CASSPGTGITYEQYF

J gene: TRBJ2-2
D gene: .
V gene: TRBV2
clone size: .
CDR3 DNA: TGTGCCAGCAGCCCCAGGGGAGACACCGGGGAGCTGTTTTTT
CDR3 protein: CASSPRGDTGELFF

J gene: TRBJ1-2
D gene: TRBD1
V gene: TRBV5-1
clone size: .
CDR3 DNA: TGCGCCAGCAGCGAAGGACAGGGGAACGGTGGCTACACCTTC
CDR3 protein: CASSEGQGNGGYTF

J gene: TRBJ1-4
D gene: TRBD1
V gene: TRBV30
clone size: .
CDR3 DNA: TGTGCCTGGAGGGAAGTGGACAGGGGAAAACTGTTTTTT
CDR3 protein: CAWREVDRGKLFF

J gene: TRBJ2-2
D gene: TRBD2
V gene: TRBV4-1
clone size: .
CDR3 DNA: TGCGCCAGCAGCGCTCCGGGACTAGCGGGGGGGCGTTCCGGGGAGCTGTTTTTT
CDR3 protein: CASSAPGLAGGRSGELFF